The rows below give T cell receptor beta chains drawn from one sample of a study of OX40 agonist ivuxolimab in advanced cancers. Sequenced by immunoSEQ multiplex PCR; TCRdb stores in-frame clones only, minus some. The sample yields around 77,000 clones, roughly 80% seen once. Sequenced material: CD4+ or CD8+ T cells sorted from blood, taken in a trial of the OX40 agonist ivuxolimab. These TCRs come from an adult with an advanced solid tumor such as melanoma, head and neck, liver or kidney cancer. Each CDR3 is given with its conserved first and last residue. D genes are given only for firm matches. Not all rows give a size; the values are once, few, many and, for expanded clones, a class.

d_call	v_call	clone_size	j_call	cdr3_nt	cdr3_aa
.	TRBV29-1	once	TRBJ2-1	TGCAGCCTGCTGGGGGGACAAACTTACAATGAGCAGTTCTTC	CSLLGGQTYNEQFF
TRBD2	TRBV2	.	TRBJ2-7	TGTGCCAGCAGTCCGGGACTAGCTGTTGGAGAGCAGTACTTC	CASSPGLAVGEQYF
.	TRBV9	.	TRBJ2-2	TGTGCCAGCAGCCCTCAGACGGCTACGAACACCGGGGAGCTGTTTTTT	CASSPQTATNTGELFF
.	TRBV14	few	TRBJ1-1	TGTGCCAGCAGCCAAGAAACCCGGGGCACTGAAGCTTTCTTT	CASSQETRGTEAFF
TRBD2	TRBV5-6	.	TRBJ2-1	TGTGCCAGCAGCTTACTAGCGGGAAGGAATGAGCAGTTCTTC	CASSLLAGRNEQFF
TRBD1	TRBV5-1	.	TRBJ1-4	TGCGCCAGCAGCACGGCCGGACAGGGGGCGAGAGAAAAACTGTTTTTT	CASSTAGQGAREKLFF
TRBD1	TRBV18	.	TRBJ1-2	TGTGCCAGCTCACCACCGCTGGGGACAGGGATCAACTATGGCTACACCTTC	CASSPPLGTGINYGYTF
.	TRBV2	few	TRBJ1-1	TGTGCCAGCAGTGACGTTAGGCTGAACACTGAAGCTTTCTTT	CASSDVRLNTEAFF
TRBD1	TRBV7-9	few	TRBJ2-2	TGTGCCAGCAGCGCCAGGGACAGGGGGAACGGGGAGCTGTTTTTT	CASSARDRGNGELFF
.	TRBV4-3	.	TRBJ2-5	TGCGCCAGCTCGAGCCGGATACAAGAGACCCAGTACTTC	CASSSRIQETQYF
.	TRBV10-2	few	TRBJ1-2	TGCGCCAGCACCCTCAAACCGGCCGTTGGCTACACCTTC	CASTLKPAVGYTF
.	TRBV2	.	TRBJ1-1	TGTGCCAGCAGTGAACGTGGGAACACTGAAGCTTTCTTT	CASSERGNTEAFF